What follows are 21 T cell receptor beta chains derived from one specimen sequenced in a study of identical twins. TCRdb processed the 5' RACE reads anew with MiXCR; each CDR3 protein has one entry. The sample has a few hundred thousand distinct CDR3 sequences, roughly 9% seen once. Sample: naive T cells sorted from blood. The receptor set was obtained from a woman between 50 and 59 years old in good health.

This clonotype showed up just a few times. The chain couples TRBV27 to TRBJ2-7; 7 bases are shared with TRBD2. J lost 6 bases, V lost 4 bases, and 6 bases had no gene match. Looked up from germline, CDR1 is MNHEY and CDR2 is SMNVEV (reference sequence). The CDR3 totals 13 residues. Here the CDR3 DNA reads TGTGCCAGCAGTTCCGGGACTAAGGGCGAGCAGTACGTC. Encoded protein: CASSSGTKGEQYV.

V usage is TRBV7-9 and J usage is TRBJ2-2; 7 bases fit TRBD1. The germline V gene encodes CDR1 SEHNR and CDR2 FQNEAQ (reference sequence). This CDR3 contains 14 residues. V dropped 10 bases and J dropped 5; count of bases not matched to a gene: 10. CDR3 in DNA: TGTGCCACCTCCGGGACAGACTTTACCGGGGAGCTGTTTTTT. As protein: CATSGTDFTGELFF.

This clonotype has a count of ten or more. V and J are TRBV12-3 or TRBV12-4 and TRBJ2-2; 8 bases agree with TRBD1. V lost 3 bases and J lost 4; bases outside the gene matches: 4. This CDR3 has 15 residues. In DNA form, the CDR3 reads TGTGCCAGCAGTTTCGGACAGGGCCCCACCGGGGAGCTGTTTTTT. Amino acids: CASSFGQGPTGELFF.

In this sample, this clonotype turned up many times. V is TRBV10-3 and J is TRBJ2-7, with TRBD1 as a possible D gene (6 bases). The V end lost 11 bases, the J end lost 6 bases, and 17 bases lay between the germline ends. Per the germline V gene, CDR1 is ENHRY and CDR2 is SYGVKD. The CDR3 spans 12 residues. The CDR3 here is CAVLMDSGEQYF. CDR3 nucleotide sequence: TGTGCCGTCCTCATGGACAGTGGCGAGCAGTACTTC.

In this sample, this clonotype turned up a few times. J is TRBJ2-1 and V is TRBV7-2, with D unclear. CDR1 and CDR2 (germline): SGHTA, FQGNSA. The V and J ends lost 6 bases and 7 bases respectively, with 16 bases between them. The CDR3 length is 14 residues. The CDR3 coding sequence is TGTGCCAGCAGAGGAGAGATGGTAGTGAATGAGCAGTTCTTC. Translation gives CASRGEMVVNEQFF. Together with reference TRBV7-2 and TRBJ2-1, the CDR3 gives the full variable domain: GAGVSQSPSNKVTEKGKDVELRCDPISGHTALYWYRQSLGQGLEFLIYFQGNSAPDKSGLPSDRFSAERTGGSVSTLTIQRTQQEDSAVYLCASRGEMVVNEQFFGPGTRLTVL.

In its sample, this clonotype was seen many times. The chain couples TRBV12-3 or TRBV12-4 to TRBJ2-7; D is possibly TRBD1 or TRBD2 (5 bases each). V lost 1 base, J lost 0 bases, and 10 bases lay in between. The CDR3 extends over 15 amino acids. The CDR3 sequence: CASSLDGASSYEQYV. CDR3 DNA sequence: TGTGCCAGCAGTTTAGACGGGGCCAGCTCCTACGAGCAGTACGTC.

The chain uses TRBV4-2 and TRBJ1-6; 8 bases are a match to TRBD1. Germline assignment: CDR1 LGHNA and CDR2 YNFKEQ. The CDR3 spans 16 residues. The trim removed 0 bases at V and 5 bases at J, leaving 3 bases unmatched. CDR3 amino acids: CASSQETGVNNSPLHF. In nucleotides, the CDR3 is TGTGCCAGCAGCCAAGAGACAGGGGTAAATAATTCACCCCTCCACTTT.

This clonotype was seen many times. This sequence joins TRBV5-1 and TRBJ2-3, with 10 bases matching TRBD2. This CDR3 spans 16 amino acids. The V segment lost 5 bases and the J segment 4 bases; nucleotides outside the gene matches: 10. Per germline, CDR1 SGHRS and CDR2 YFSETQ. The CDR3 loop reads CASRPRVAGGPDTQYF. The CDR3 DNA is TGCGCCAGCAGGCCCCGGGTAGCGGGAGGCCCAGATACGCAGTATTTT.

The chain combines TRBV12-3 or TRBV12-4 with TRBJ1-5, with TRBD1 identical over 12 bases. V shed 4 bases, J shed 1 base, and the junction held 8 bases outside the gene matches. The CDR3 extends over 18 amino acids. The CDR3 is CASSSQGQGAGSNQPQHF. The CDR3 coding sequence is TGTGCCAGCAGTTCCCAGGGACAGGGGGCTGGGAGCAATCAGCCCCAGCATTTT.

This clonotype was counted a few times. The CDR3 DNA reads as TGTGCCAGCTCGGTGACCCCGGGATCCGAGCAGTACTTC. Its translation is CASSVTPGSEQYF. J is TRBJ2-7 and V is TRBV6-5, with D possibly being TRBD2 (5 bases). The CDR3 length is 13 residues. V was cut by 8 bases and J by 6 bases, with 17 bases left in between. The germline CDR1 and CDR2 sequences are MNHEY and SVGAGI.

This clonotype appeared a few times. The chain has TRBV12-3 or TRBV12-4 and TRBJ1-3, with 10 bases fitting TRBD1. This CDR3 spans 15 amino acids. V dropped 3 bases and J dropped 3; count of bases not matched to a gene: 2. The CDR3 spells CASSLTGGYGNTIYF. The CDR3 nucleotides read TGTGCCAGCAGTTTGACAGGGGGCTATGGAAACACCATATATTTT.

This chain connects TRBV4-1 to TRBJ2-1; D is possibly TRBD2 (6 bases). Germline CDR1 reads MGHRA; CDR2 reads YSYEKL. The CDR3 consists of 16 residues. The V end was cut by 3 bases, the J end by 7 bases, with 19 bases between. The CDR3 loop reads CASSQTSGRYSNEQFF. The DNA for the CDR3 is TGCGCCAGCAGCCAGACCTCCGGGAGATACTCTAATGAGCAGTTCTTC.

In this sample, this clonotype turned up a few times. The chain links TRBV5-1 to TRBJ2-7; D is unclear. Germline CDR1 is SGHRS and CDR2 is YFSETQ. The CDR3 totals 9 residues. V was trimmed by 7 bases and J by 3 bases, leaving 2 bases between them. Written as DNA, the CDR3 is TGCGCCAGCCTCTACGAGCAGTACGTC. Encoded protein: CASLYEQYV.

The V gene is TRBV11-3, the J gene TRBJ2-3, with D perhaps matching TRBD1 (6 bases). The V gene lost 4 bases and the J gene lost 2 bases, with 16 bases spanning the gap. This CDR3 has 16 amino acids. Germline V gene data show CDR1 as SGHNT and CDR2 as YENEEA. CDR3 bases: TGTGCCAGCAGCTCGCTTGTCAGGGGCCTCACAGATACGCAGTATTTT. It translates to CASSSLVRGLTDTQYF. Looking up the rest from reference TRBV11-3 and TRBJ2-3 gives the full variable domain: EAGVVQSPRYKIIEKKQPVAFWCNPISGHNTLYWYLQNLGQGPELLIRYENEEAVDDSQLPKDRFSAERLKGVDSTLKIQPAELGDSAVYLCASSSLVRGLTDTQYFGPGTRLTVL.

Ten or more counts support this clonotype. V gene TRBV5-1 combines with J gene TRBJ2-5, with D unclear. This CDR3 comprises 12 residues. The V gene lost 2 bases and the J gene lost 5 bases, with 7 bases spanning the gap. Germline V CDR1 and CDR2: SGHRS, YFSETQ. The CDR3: CASSLPKETQYF. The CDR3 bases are TGCGCCAGCAGCTTACCCAAGGAGACCCAGTACTTC.

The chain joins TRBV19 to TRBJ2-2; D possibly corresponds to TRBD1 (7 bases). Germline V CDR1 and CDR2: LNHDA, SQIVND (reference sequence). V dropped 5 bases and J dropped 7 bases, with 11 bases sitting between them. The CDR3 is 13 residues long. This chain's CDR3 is CASSFRGDGELFF. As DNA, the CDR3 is TGTGCCAGTAGTTTCAGGGGGGACGGGGAGCTGTTTTTT.

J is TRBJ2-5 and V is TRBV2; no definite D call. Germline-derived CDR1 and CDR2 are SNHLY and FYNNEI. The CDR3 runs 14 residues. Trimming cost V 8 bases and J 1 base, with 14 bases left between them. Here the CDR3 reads CASLDLTVQETQYF. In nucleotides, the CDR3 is TGTGCCAGCCTGGATCTTACAGTCCAAGAGACCCAGTACTTC.

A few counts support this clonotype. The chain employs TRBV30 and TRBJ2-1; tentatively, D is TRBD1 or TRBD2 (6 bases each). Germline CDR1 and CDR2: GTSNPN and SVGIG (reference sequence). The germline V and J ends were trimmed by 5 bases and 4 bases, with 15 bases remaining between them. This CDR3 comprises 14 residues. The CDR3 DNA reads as TGTGCCTGGGGGGGGCCTAGCTCGTACAATGAGCAGTTCTTC. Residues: CAWGGPSSYNEQFF.

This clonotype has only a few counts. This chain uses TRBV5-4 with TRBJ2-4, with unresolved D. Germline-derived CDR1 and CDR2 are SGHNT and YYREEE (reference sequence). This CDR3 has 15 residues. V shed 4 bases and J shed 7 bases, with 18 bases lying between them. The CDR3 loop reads CASSLDALTWNIQYF. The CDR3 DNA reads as TGTGCCAGCAGCCTGGATGCCCTTACATGGAACATTCAGTACTTC.

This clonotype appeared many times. The CDR3 DNA follows: TGCAGCGTAACAACAGGGTCGAATGAAAAACTGTTTTTT. Protein sequence: CSVTTGSNEKLFF. The chain is built from TRBV29-1 and TRBJ1-4; perhaps TRBD1 as D (6 bases). The CDR3 has 13 amino acids. Germline V CDR1 and CDR2: SQVTM, ANQGSEA. V shed 6 bases and J shed 5 bases, with 13 bases lying between them.

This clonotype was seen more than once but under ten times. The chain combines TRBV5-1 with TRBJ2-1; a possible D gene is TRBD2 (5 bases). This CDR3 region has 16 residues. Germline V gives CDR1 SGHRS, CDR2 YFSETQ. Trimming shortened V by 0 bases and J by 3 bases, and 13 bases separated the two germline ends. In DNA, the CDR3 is TGCGCCAGCAGCTTGGTAGGCACAGCGGACTACAATGAGCAGTTCTTC. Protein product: CASSLVGTADYNEQFF.